This record concerns one TCR beta chain sequence. Its antigen is not identified. Every contributor of samples was a Caucasian grown-up residing in Nashville, Tennessee. Libraries were prepared by immunoSEQ multiplex PCR; TCRdb keeps only in-frame clonotypes and omits some of them. Found here are about 490,000 clones, 70% to 85% of them singletons; the top ten hold approximately 12%. This sample was included in a study of shared clonotypes between healthy human individuals. Trimming pared 0 bases from V and 7 bases from J, leaving 13 bases between. Germline V CDR1 and CDR2: SGHDN, FVKESK. There are 14 residues in the CDR3. Findings and limits, study-wide: The diversity represented, both genetic and in exposure history, was limited by few donors.

Material for sequencing was PBMCs. This receptor was taken from a woman in her thirties or forties in good health. Some clones in this sample may be carry-over from other donors' samples. This chain connects TRBV14 to TRBJ2-7, with D perhaps assigned TRBD1 or TRBD2 (6 bases each). CDR3 region: CASSQDLGAGEQYF. The CDR3 DNA is TGTGCCAGCAGCCAAGATCTGGGGGCGGGGGAGCAGTACTTC.